These 8 T cell receptor beta chains share one sample of origin, sequenced in a study of cytomegalovirus exposure and HLA in healthy donors. Vbeta (60) and Jbeta (13) primers were used in the PCR. The data were produced by immunoSEQ multiplex PCR, yet TCRdb's version contains in-frame clones alone and is incomplete. The sample has 140,000 or so clones, roughly 75% seen once; the top ten hold around 2.9%. The specimen sequenced was PBMCs. All receptors derive from a female donor in good health and CMV-seronegative.

V gene TRBV28 combines with J gene TRBJ2-7, with 9 bases identical to TRBD1. This CDR3 comprises 15 residues. Germline V gives CDR1 MDHEN, CDR2 SYDVKM. The junction had 8 bases not matched to a gene; V was cut back by 6 bases and J by 2 bases. CDR3: CASRLLRTGAYEQYF. CDR3 bases: TGTGCCAGCAGGCTACTGAGGACAGGGGCCTACGAGCAGTACTTC.

In the case of this clone: Relative to the germline gene, one junction end is altered; a read error may explain this. The rearrangement uses TRBV7-9 and TRBJ1-1; 8 nucleotides line up with TRBD1. This CDR3 spans 15 amino acids. The germline V gene has CDR1 SEHNR and CDR2 FQNEAQ (reference sequence). This CDR3 is CASSPDRVWGTGAFF. In DNA form, the CDR3 reads TGTGCCAGCAGCCCGGACAGGGTGTGGGGTACTGGAGCTTTCTTT.

V and J are TRBV6-1 and TRBJ1-4; D is unclear. The V gene lost 1 base and the J gene lost 8 bases, with 14 bases spanning the gap. This CDR3 region has 15 residues. CDR1 MNHNS and CDR2 SASEGT come from the germline V gene. For the CDR3, the DNA is TGTGCCAGCAGTGAAGGACACGGACTTTGGGAAAAACTGTTTTTT. Its protein is CASSEGHGLWEKLFF.

This chain joins TRBV28 and TRBJ1-2; D unclear. CDR1 MDHEN and CDR2 SYDVKM come from the germline V gene. The CDR3 covers 16 residues. Trimming shortened V by 3 bases and J by 1 base, and 15 bases separated the two germline ends. The CDR3 DNA sequence: TGTGCCAGCAGTTTTCCCGTCGCAGGCCGTAACTATGGCTACACCTTC. Translating it yields CASSFPVAGRNYGYTF.

The rearrangement uses TRBV2 and TRBJ2-3, with D hard to call. The V gene's germline CDR1 is SNHLY and CDR2 FYNNEI. V was clipped by 3 bases and J by 7 bases, with 8 bases between them. The CDR3 spans 12 residues. CDR3 sequence reads: CASSDNIYTQYF. The DNA of the CDR3 is TGTGCCAGCAGTGATAATATATATACGCAGTATTTT.

The chain uses TRBV5-1 and TRBJ1-2; 9 bases align to TRBD1. The trim removed 0 bases at V and 6 bases at J, leaving 27 bases unmatched. Germline V gene sequence: CDR1 SGHRS, CDR2 YFSETQ. The CDR3 is 22 residues long. The CDR3 sequence: CASSLAHRQTLPRRQGGDGYTF. The CDR3 DNA is TGCGCCAGCAGCTTGGCGCACCGTCAAACCCTCCCCCGAAGACAGGGGGGGGATGGCTACACCTTC.

This rearrangement joins TRBV29-1 to TRBJ1-2; D remains unclear. The CDR3 runs to 13 residues. The germline gives CDR1 SQVTM, CDR2 ANQGSEA. Between the trimmed V and J ends, which lost 7 bases and 1 base, there was a span of 13 bases. The CDR3 region has the DNA TGCAGCGCCGGGCGGAGCGGTAACTATGGCTACACCTTC. It encodes CSAGRSGNYGYTF.

The chain has TRBV19 and TRBJ2-1; a possible D gene is TRBD1 (5 bases). Trimming shortened V by 3 bases and J by 4 bases, and 16 bases separated the two germline ends. The CDR3 extends over 16 amino acids. Per germline, CDR1 LNHDA and CDR2 SQIVND (reference sequence). Written as DNA, the CDR3 is TGTGCCAGTAGTATCCCGCCCCAGGGCACATACAATGAGCAGTTCTTC. It yields the protein CASSIPPQGTYNEQFF.